Listed below are T cell receptor beta chains from one sample, sequenced in a study of shared clonotypes between healthy human individuals. Sequencing used immunoSEQ multiplex PCR; TCRdb keeps in-frame clones, though not all of them. In the table there are around 1.4 million clones, less than 99% of which are singletons. Material: naive CD4+ T cells sorted from blood. The receptors originated from a man aged 25 to 45 in good health. Both conserved end residues are part of each CDR3. A D gene is named only where the DNA matches it firmly. Part of the rows lack a size; the others show once, few, many or a class for expanded clones.

D	length	size	V	J	DNA	CDR3
.	14	.	TRBV27	TRBJ2-2	TGTGCCAGCAATGAGCGGGCGAACACCGGGGAGCTGTTTTTT	CASNERANTGELFF
TRBD2	15	.	TRBV7-6	TRBJ2-1	TGTGCCAGCAGCTTATCGGGAGGGCCCTACAATGAGCAGTTCTTC	CASSLSGGPYNEQFF
.	19	.	TRBV4-1	TRBJ2-1	TGCGCCAGCAGCCAAGTAGGAGCGGGCGCAGGTTTCTCCTACAATGAGCAGTTCTTC	CASSQVGAGAGFSYNEQFF
.	12	.	TRBV18	TRBJ2-7	TGTGCCAGCTCACCCCAGAAGGGCGAGCAGTACTTC	CASSPQKGEQYF
.	14	.	TRBV18	TRBJ1-5	TGTGCCAGCTCACAACAGGACTGGGATCAGCCCCAGCATTTT	CASSQQDWDQPQHF
.	12	.	TRBV19	TRBJ1-4	TGTGCCAGTAGTTCCGTAACTGGAAAACTGTTTTTT	CASSSVTGKLFF
TRBD1	13	.	TRBV6-6	TRBJ1-1	TGTGCCAGCGTACCGGGACAGGGGGCTGAAGCTTTCTTT	CASVPGQGAEAFF
.	16	.	TRBV27	TRBJ2-1	TGTGCCAGCAGTTTTCTAGGCGGGAGAGGGGGAAATGAGCAGTTCTTC	CASSFLGGRGGNEQFF
.	12	.	TRBV28	TRBJ2-2	TGTGCCTCTCGCGGATCAACGGAGGAGCTGTTTTTT	CASRGSTEELFF
TRBD2	17	once	TRBV5-1	TRBJ2-7	TGCGCCAGCAGCTTACAGCCCGCTAGCGGTAAATTCTACGAGCAGTACTTC	CASSLQPASGKFYEQYF
TRBD1	13	once	TRBV6-6	TRBJ2-5	TGTGCCAGCAGTTTACAGGGGGAAGAGACCCAGTACTTC	CASSLQGEETQYF
.	14	.	TRBV19	TRBJ2-5	TGTGCCAGTAGTCTCAGGGGATTGGGAGAGACCCAGTACTTC	CASSLRGLGETQYF
TRBD1	14	.	TRBV29-1	TRBJ2-2	TGCAGCATTACAGGGGGCGCCGACACCGGGGAGCTGTTTTTT	CSITGGADTGELFF
.	19	once	TRBV9	TRBJ2-6	TGTGCCAGCAGCGTAGATGCTGGCAGGCGCCCCTCTGGGGCCAACGTCCTGACTTTC	CASSVDAGRRPSGANVLTF
TRBD2	15	.	TRBV4-3	TRBJ2-7	TGCGCCAGCAGCCAAGATCCCAGCGGGGTCTACGAGCAGTACTTC	CASSQDPSGVYEQYF
.	12	.	TRBV7-8	TRBJ1-5	TGTGCCAGCAGCTTAGATCGTGGGCCCCAGCATTTT	CASSLDRGPQHF
.	15	.	TRBV7-9	TRBJ1-5	TGTGCCAGCAGCGATTGGGACGGATCCAATCAGCCCCAGCATTTT	CASSDWDGSNQPQHF
.	16	.	TRBV5-1	TRBJ2-7	TGCGCCAGCAGCCGGGGGCAAGGGACGCTCGGGTACGAGCAGTACTTC	CASSRGQGTLGYEQYF
.	10	.	TRBV6-6	TRBJ2-1	TGTGCCAGCAGTTACTCGTACCGGTTCTTC	CASSYSYRFF
TRBD2	16	.	TRBV4-1	TRBJ2-1	TGCGCCAGCAGACCCTTTGCTAGCGGGAATTACAATGAGCAGTTCTTC	CASRPFASGNYNEQFF
TRBD2	14	.	TRBV5-6	TRBJ2-2	TGTGCCAGCAGCTTAGCGGGGAGCACCGGGGAGCTGTTTTTT	CASSLAGSTGELFF
TRBD1	15	.	TRBV10-3	TRBJ1-4	TGTGCCATCAGAGGGACAGGGACAACTAATGAAAAACTGTTTTTT	CAIRGTGTTNEKLFF
TRBD2	12	.	TRBV15	TRBJ2-1	TGTGCCACCGCGGGAGTAACGGATGAGCAGTTCTTC	CATAGVTDEQFF
.	14	.	TRBV13	TRBJ2-1	TGTGCCAGCAGCCGCGGGTCGCCGGGCGATGAGCAGTTCTTC	CASSRGSPGDEQFF
.	15	.	TRBV6-1	TRBJ1-2	TGTGCCAGCAGTGACCCGAAGAGGGCCAGGTATGGCTACACCTTC	CASSDPKRARYGYTF
TRBD1	17	.	TRBV28	TRBJ1-5	TGTGCCAGCACATCCATTACAGGGGACGGTAATAATCAGCCCCAGCATTTT	CASTSITGDGNNQPQHF
TRBD2	15	.	TRBV5-6	TRBJ2-1	TGTGCCAGCAGCACAGGACTAGCGGCCTACAATGAGCAGTTCTTC	CASSTGLAAYNEQFF
.	14	.	TRBV27	TRBJ2-7	TGTGCCAGCAGTTTAAGTCTAGGAATCTACGAGCAGTACTTC	CASSLSLGIYEQYF
TRBD1	14	.	TRBV5-1	TRBJ1-1	TGCGCCAGCACGCCACAGGGGGTAACCACTGAAGCTTTCTTT	CASTPQGVTTEAFF